This passage covers 28 T cell receptor beta chains from one sample sequenced in a study of blood T cell repertoires in COVID-19. Produced via immunoSEQ multiplex PCR; TCRdb's table is partial and in-frame only. The sample contains hundreds of thousands of clones, around 85% of which appear only once. The sequenced sample was peripheral blood. The receptor source for this set is a human donor in a cohort sampled during active COVID-19.

The chain carries TRBV7-3 and TRBJ2-3; 16 bases map to TRBD2. V gave up 4 bases and J gave up 5 bases; unmatched junction bases: 3. The CDR3 is 16 residues long. Germline V gene lookup returns CDR1 SGHTA and CDR2 FQGTGA. The CDR3 DNA sequence: TGTGCCAGCAGCTCCGGGACTAGCGGGGGGGTAGATACGCAGTATTTT. It codes for CASSSGTSGGVDTQYF.

This chain connects TRBV5-1 to TRBJ1-2; 7 bases map to TRBD1. V was clipped by 2 bases and J by 3 bases; unmatched bases: 7. CDR3 length: 15 residues. Germline V lookup: CDR1 SGHRS, CDR2 YFSETQ. The CDR3 reads CASSFSTGVDYGYTF. CDR3 nucleotide sequence: TGCGCCAGCAGCTTTTCCACAGGGGTGGACTATGGCTACACCTTC.

The chain links TRBV2 to TRBJ1-2, with a weak D call TRBD1 (5 bases). The CDR3 covers 13 residues. Trimming took 3 bases from V and 3 from J, leaving 8 bases between them. Looked up from germline, CDR1 is SNHLY and CDR2 is FYNNEI. The CDR3, as DNA: TGTGCCAGCAGTGAGGGGCAATACTATGGCTACACCTTC. This gives the protein CASSEGQYYGYTF.

The V and J genes are TRBV6-5 and TRBJ1-1; tentatively, D is TRBD1 (5 bases). Trimming stripped 5 bases from V and 5 bases from J, with 18 bases between. The length of the CDR3 is 15 residues. Germline-derived CDR1 and CDR2 are MNHEY and SVGAGI. The CDR3 here is CASSRGFQGGTEAFF. For the CDR3, the DNA is TGTGCCAGCAGTCGGGGTTTTCAGGGAGGGACTGAAGCTTTCTTT.

The V and J genes are TRBV3-1 (or the pseudogene TRBV3-2) and TRBJ2-1, with TRBD2 as a possible D gene (5 bases). The germline V and J ends were trimmed by 1 base and 4 bases, with 5 bases remaining between them. Germline values: CDR1 LGHDT, CDR2 YNNKEL (reference sequence). This CDR3 contains 13 residues. The CDR3 DNA is TGTGCCAGCAGCCAAGGGACTTACAATGAGCAGTTCTTC. This sequence encodes CASSQGTYNEQFF.

This chain connects TRBV3-1 (or the pseudogene TRBV3-2) to TRBJ2-7; 11 nucleotides align to TRBD1. This CDR3 is built from 15 residues. V was clipped by 4 bases and J by 5 bases; unmatched bases: 7. Germline V CDR1 and CDR2: LGHDT, YNNKEL (reference sequence). The CDR3: CASSPAGTGGDEQYF. Here the CDR3 DNA reads TGTGCCAGCAGCCCTGCCGGGACAGGGGGTGACGAGCAGTACTTC.

A note on this clone: Other nucleotide sequences from this sample produce the same CDR3. V and J are TRBV7-9 and TRBJ1-4; TRBD1 matches at 8 bases. The germline CDR1 and CDR2 sequences are SEHNR and FQNEAQ (reference sequence). V shed 4 bases and J 8 bases; nucleotides not matched to a gene: 6. The CDR3 is 14 residues long. The CDR3 reads CASSSDRGGEKLFF. The CDR3 DNA follows: TGTGCCAGCAGCTCCGACAGGGGAGGCGAAAAACTGTTTTTT.

CDR3 nucleotide sequence: TGTGCCAGCAGGTTACGCCTCGGGTCTGGCTACACCTTC. Its translation: CASRLRLGSGYTF. This sequence joins TRBV11-2 and TRBJ1-2; D not certain. The CDR3 has 13 amino acids. CDR1 SGHAT and CDR2 FQNNGV come from the germline V gene. V was pared by 6 bases and J by 7 bases, with 15 bases between.

The chain employs TRBV6-6 and TRBJ1-3, with TRBD1 matching over 7 bases. CDR1 is MNHNY, CDR2 SVGAGI, per germline (reference sequence). The CDR3 has 15 amino acids. V lost 6 bases to trimming and J lost 4 bases; unmatched junction nucleotides: 9. CDR3 in amino acids: CASSNPDRSGNTIYF. The CDR3 DNA sequence: TGTGCCAGCAGCAACCCGGACAGGAGCGGAAACACCATATATTTT.

This clone was seen more than once but under ten times. V gene TRBV11-2 combines with J gene TRBJ2-3; 7 positions match TRBD2. The CDR3 consists of 15 residues. The ends lost 8 bases at V and 5 bases at J; junction bases unmatched: 13. CDR1 and CDR2 (germline): SGHAT, FQNNGV. The CDR3 region has the DNA TGTGCCAGCGCCTCGGCGGGGAGGGGTGGAGATACGCAGTATTTT. Protein sequence: CASASAGRGGDTQYF.

The chain recombines TRBV7-9 with TRBJ2-7, with a weak D call TRBD1 (5 bases). The CDR3 spans 14 residues. Germline assignment: CDR1 SEHNR and CDR2 FQNEAQ (reference sequence). The V end lost 5 bases, the J end lost 3 bases, and 14 bases lay between the germline ends. This chain's CDR3 is CASSQGSNYYEQYF. The CDR3 nucleotides read TGTGCCAGCAGCCAGGGTTCGAACTACTACGAGCAGTACTTC.

The rearrangement links TRBV21-1 to TRBJ2-7; the D call TRBD1 from the table was never checked on the DNA. TRBV21-1 is designated a pseudogene. The CDR3 contains 11 residues. CDR3 nucleotide sequence: TGTGCCAGCAGCCGCAGCTACGAGCAGTACTTC. Translated, it gives CASSRSYEQYF.

The gene calls are TRBV7-2 and TRBJ2-3; 8 nucleotides align to TRBD2. The V and J ends lost 0 bases and 6 bases, in that order; junction bases with no gene match: 8. The germline V gene encodes CDR1 SGHTA and CDR2 FQGNSA. The CDR3 is 16 residues long. CDR3 in DNA: TGTGCCAGCAGCTTAGCGGGGACTAGGGGATCCGATACGCAGTATTTT. Residues: CASSLAGTRGSDTQYF.

The chain has TRBV6-6 and TRBJ2-2; weak D call: TRBD1 (5 bases). Germline-derived CDR1 and CDR2 are MNHNY and SVGAGI (reference sequence). Trimming pared 7 bases from V and 4 bases from J, leaving 10 bases between. This CDR3 comprises 13 residues. CDR3 sequence reads: CASKAQGTGELFF. CDR3 nucleotide sequence: TGTGCCAGCAAAGCCCAGGGCACCGGGGAGCTGTTTTTT.

This clone was counted only a few times. J is TRBJ1-1 and V is TRBV7-9; 11 nucleotides align to TRBD1. This CDR3 region has 16 residues. The V segment lost 5 bases and the J segment 0 bases; nucleotides outside the gene matches: 5. CDR1 SEHNR and CDR2 FQNEAQ come from the germline V gene (reference sequence). Written as DNA, the CDR3 is TGTGCCAGCAGCCCCGGGACAGGGGGTTTGAACACTGAAGCTTTCTTT. Translated, it gives CASSPGTGGLNTEAFF.

This rearrangement joins TRBV19 to TRBJ1-4; 7 nucleotides match TRBD1. The CDR3 covers 16 residues. V dropped 4 bases and J dropped 2; count of bases not matched to a gene: 7. CDR1 and CDR2 (germline): LNHDA, SQIVND (reference sequence). Written as DNA, the CDR3 is TGTGCCAGTAGTAAGGGGCCGGGACAGACTAATGAAAAACTGTTTTTT. Its protein product is CASSKGPGQTNEKLFF. The entire variable domain, with the rest obtained from reference TRBV19 and TRBJ1-4, is as follows: DGGITQSPKYLFRKEGQNVTLSCEQNLNHDAMYWYRQDPGQGLRLIYYSQIVNDFQKGDIAEGYSVSREKKESFPLTVTSAQKNPTAFYLCASSKGPGQTNEKLFFGSGTQLSVL.

The rearrangement joins TRBV2 to TRBJ1-2, with TRBD1 identical over 8 bases. The V gene end was trimmed by 8 bases and the J gene end by 0 bases; junction bases not matched to a gene: 14. Germline lookup yields CDR1 SNHLY and CDR2 FYNNEI. The CDR3 loop spans 17 amino acids. The CDR3 protein is CASGGPGQALANYGYTF. CDR3 nucleotides: TGTGCCAGCGGGGGACCGGGACAGGCCTTAGCTAACTATGGCTACACCTTC. The full variable domain, completed using reference TRBV2 and TRBJ1-2, is EPEVTQTPSHQVTQMGQEVILRCVPISNHLYFYWYRQILGQKVEFLVSFYNNEISEKSEIFDDQFSVERPDGSNFTLKIRSTKLEDSAMYFCASGGPGQALANYGYTFGSGTRLTVV.

The chain combines TRBV6-5 with TRBJ1-2, with D tentatively TRBD1 (6 bases). In germline, CDR1 is MNHEY, CDR2 SVGAGI. The length of the CDR3 is 12 residues. Trimming shortened V by 6 bases and J by 7 bases, and 12 bases separated the two germline ends. The CDR3 DNA follows: TGTGCCAGCAGCCTGTCAGGGGTTGGCTACACCTTC. It specifies CASSLSGVGYTF.

The chain couples TRBV30 to TRBJ1-5; D may be TRBD1 (5 bases). The germline V and J ends were trimmed by 3 bases and 0 bases, with 15 bases remaining between them. This CDR3 has 16 amino acids. The germline gives CDR1 GTSNPN, CDR2 SVGIG (reference sequence). CDR3 coding DNA: TGTGCCTGGAGCGCGGGGGGAAGATATAGCAATCAGCCCCAGCATTTT. As protein: CAWSAGGRYSNQPQHF.

The chain uses TRBV4-2 and TRBJ2-1; D uncertain. The CDR3 runs 16 residues. Trimming pared 4 bases from V and 6 bases from J, leaving 19 bases between. Germline values: CDR1 LGHNA, CDR2 YNFKEQ. The CDR3 nucleotides are TGTGCCAGCAGCCCCCGGTTTAGAGGAGTCGGCAATGAGCAGTTCTTC. This encodes CASSPRFRGVGNEQFF.

The chain is built from TRBV19 and TRBJ1-1; D possibly corresponds to TRBD1 (6 bases). Germline-derived CDR1 and CDR2 are LNHDA and SQIVND (reference sequence). Trimming left V 5 bases short and J 1 base short, with 14 bases between. CDR3 length: 15 residues. In DNA form, the CDR3 reads TGTGCCAGTAGTCCCGGACAGACTCAGAACACTGAAGCTTTCTTT. This encodes CASSPGQTQNTEAFF.

This clone was seen more than once but under ten times. The chain recombines TRBV7-2 with TRBJ2-3, with 7 nucleotides matching TRBD2. Germline V CDR1 and CDR2: SGHTA, FQGNSA. J gave up 2 bases and V 2 bases, and 7 bases lay outside the gene matches. There are 16 residues in the CDR3. CDR3 protein: CASSLYAGVSTDTQYF. The DNA of the CDR3 is TGTGCCAGCAGCTTATATGCGGGGGTCTCCACAGATACGCAGTATTTT.

This chain connects TRBV18 to TRBJ2-7; 9 positions agree with TRBD1. The CDR3 loop spans 15 amino acids. The ends lost 5 bases at V and 5 bases at J; junction bases unmatched: 10. Germline V gene data show CDR1 as KGHSH and CDR2 as LQKENI. CDR3 DNA sequence: TGTGCCAGCTCATTTACCGGGACAGGGTTTAACGAGCAGTACTTC. As protein: CASSFTGTGFNEQYF.

The J gene is TRBJ2-1, the V gene TRBV7-9; D remains ambiguous. The V end lost 3 bases, the J end lost 7 bases, and 16 bases lay between the germline ends. The germline V gene has CDR1 SEHNR and CDR2 FQNEAQ (reference sequence). The CDR3 sequence is 15 residues long. CDR3 sequence: CASSLNVDSGNEQFF. The CDR3 coding sequence is TGTGCCAGCAGCTTGAACGTCGATTCCGGGAATGAGCAGTTCTTC.

This clone was seen a single time. This chain uses TRBV24-1 with TRBJ2-3, with 8 positions matching TRBD2. Germline loops: CDR1 KGHDR, CDR2 SFDVKD. CDR3 length: 17 residues. With 6 bases clipped from V and 0 bases from J, the junction kept 10 bases outside the gene matches. The CDR3 DNA reads as TGTGCCACCAGTAGGCGAGCGGGAGAGGCTAGCACAGATACGCAGTATTTT. It codes for CATSRRAGEASTDTQYF.

This clone has more than one count but fewer than ten. This chain joins TRBV19 and TRBJ1-1; possible D gene TRBD1, 6 bases. V shed 6 bases and J shed 10 bases, with 18 bases lying between them. This CDR3 contains 13 residues. Germline V gives CDR1 LNHDA, CDR2 SQIVND (reference sequence). CDR3 bases: TGTGCCAGTAGCCCTACAGGGACCTTGGGAGCTTTCTTT. This codes for CASSPTGTLGAFF.

V is TRBV9 and J is TRBJ2-2, with TRBD2 as a possible D gene (6 bases). The CDR3 spans 16 residues. Germline-derived CDR1 and CDR2 are SGDLS and YYNGEE. V was clipped by 3 bases and J by 6 bases, with 18 bases between them. The CDR3: CASSARFGGPAGELFF. The CDR3 region has the DNA TGTGCCAGCAGCGCTCGTTTCGGGGGACCGGCCGGGGAGCTGTTTTTT.

V usage is TRBV4-2 and J usage is TRBJ2-5, with TRBD2 as a possible D gene (5 bases). Germline assignment: CDR1 LGHNA and CDR2 YNFKEQ. This CDR3 contains 14 residues. Trimming stripped 1 base from V and 3 bases from J, with 9 bases between. The CDR3 spells CASSQGWGEETQYF. CDR3 DNA sequence: TGTGCCAGCAGCCAAGGTTGGGGAGAAGAGACCCAGTACTTC.